One sample yielded the 31 T cell receptor beta chains listed below, sequenced in a study of CD8+ T cells in alopecia areata. cDNA reverse transcribed from extracted RNA served as the sequencing template. Here immunoSEQ multiplex PCR was the method, and the copy in TCRdb shows in-frame clones only, minus some. The table shows roughly 170,000 clones, with roughly 61% occurring only once. Treatment here: oral pan-JAK inhibitor, 5-10 mg twice daily. The sample in question was CD8+ T cells sorted from blood, obtained at week 24, from a patient treated with tofacitinib. The receptor set was obtained from a human donor with alopecia areata.

This clone was seen a handful of times. The V and J genes are TRBV5-1 and TRBJ2-1; D is uncertain. V dropped 3 bases and J dropped 0 bases, with 19 bases sitting between them. Germline assignment: CDR1 SGHRS and CDR2 YFSETQ. The CDR3 runs 18 residues. The CDR3 is CASSSDFTGSSSYNEQFF. DNA for the CDR3: TGCGCCAGCAGCTCCGATTTCACTGGATCGAGCTCCTACAATGAGCAGTTCTTC.

The chain couples TRBV4-1 to TRBJ1-1, with D unresolved. Trimming left V 1 base short and J 6 bases short, with 15 bases between. Germline V gene lookup returns CDR1 MGHRA and CDR2 YSYEKL. The CDR3 is made up of 15 amino acids. The CDR3 region has the DNA TGCGCCAGCAGCCAAGTCATAGCGGAGTCCTCTGAAGCTTTCTTT. This sequence encodes CASSQVIAESSEAFF.

This clone was observed a single time. CDR3 sequence: CASSPGTGEAFF. The CDR3 nucleotides read TGTGCCAGCAGCCCGGGGACAGGTGAAGCTTTCTTT. This rearrangement joins TRBV11-2 to TRBJ1-1; 8 nucleotides match TRBD1. V trimming: 5 bases; J trimming: 7 bases; junction bases outside the gene matches: 3. In germline, CDR1 is SGHAT, CDR2 FQNNGV. The CDR3 contains 12 residues.

This sequence joins TRBV28 and TRBJ2-1; 7 bases are a match to TRBD1. V was clipped by 5 bases and J by 3 bases; unmatched bases: 4. The germline gives CDR1 MDHEN, CDR2 SYDVKM. This CDR3 is 14 amino acids long. Written as DNA, the CDR3 is TGTGCCAGCAGTCCAGGGGGAGTCTACAATGAGCAGTTCTTC. Its protein product is CASSPGGVYNEQFF.

This clone appeared a few times. J is TRBJ2-1 and V is TRBV11-2, with D possibly matching TRBD1 (5 bases). Germline CDR1 and CDR2: SGHAT and FQNNGV. The CDR3 runs 16 residues. V was cut by 4 bases and J by 4 bases, with 17 bases left in between. In nucleotides, the CDR3 is TGTGCCAGCAGCTCCCCGTCCAAAGGGGTTTACAATGAGCAGTTCTTC. This encodes CASSSPSKGVYNEQFF.

The gene calls are TRBV30 and TRBJ2-1; 9 bases match TRBD1. V gave up 2 bases and J gave up 6 bases; unmatched junction bases: 8. The CDR3 consists of 15 residues. Germline V gene sequence: CDR1 GTSNPN, CDR2 SVGIG (reference sequence). CDR3 residues: CAWSLGTGPANEQFF. CDR3 coding DNA: TGTGCCTGGAGTCTCGGGACAGGGCCTGCCAATGAGCAGTTCTTC.

The genes are TRBV5-1 and TRBJ2-1, with D uncertain. Germline CDR1 and CDR2: SGHRS and YFSETQ. The CDR3 length is 12 residues. Trimming removed 0 bases from V and 10 bases from J, with 8 bases in between. The CDR3 sequence is CASSLVPLEQFF. The CDR3 nucleotides are TGCGCCAGCAGCTTGGTCCCCCTAGAGCAGTTCTTC.

This chain uses TRBV25-1 with TRBJ2-1, with D hard to call. CDR3 length: 12 amino acids. The V end lost 4 bases, the J end lost 7 bases, and 8 bases lay between the germline ends. Germline V gene sequence: CDR1 MGHDK, CDR2 SYGVNS. The CDR3 DNA sequence: TGTGCCAGCAGTGTTTCCCTGAATGAGCAGTTCTTC. This encodes CASSVSLNEQFF. Looking up the rest from reference TRBV25-1 and TRBJ2-1 gives the full variable domain: EADIYQTPRYLVIGTGKKITLECSQTMGHDKMYWYQQDPGMELHLIHYSYGVNSTEKGDLSSESTVSRIRTEHFPLTLESARPSHTSQYLCASSVSLNEQFFGPGTRLTVL.

This chain connects TRBV2 to TRBJ1-1; D call uncertain. The germline V gene has CDR1 SNHLY and CDR2 FYNNEI. V was clipped by 10 bases and J by 4 bases, with 19 bases between them. CDR3 length equals 14 residues. CDR3 region: CATLSVDVSTEAFF. The CDR3 region has the DNA TGTGCCACCCTATCAGTGGATGTGAGCACTGAAGCTTTCTTT. Supplemented by reference TRBV2 and TRBJ1-1, the full variable domain reads EPEVTQTPSHQVTQMGQEVILRCVPISNHLYFYWYRQILGQKVEFLVSFYNNEISEKSEIFDDQFSVERPDGSNFTLKIRSTKLEDSAMYFCATLSVDVSTEAFFGQGTRLTVV.

This chain uses TRBV7-2 with TRBJ2-7; no clear D. V lost 2 bases to trimming and J lost 2 bases, with 13 bases between them. There are 15 residues in the CDR3. Germline-derived CDR1 and CDR2 are SGHTA and FQGNSA. The CDR3 loop reads CASSLHPQRTYEQYF. The CDR3 DNA is TGTGCCAGCAGCTTACATCCCCAACGAACCTACGAGCAGTACTTC.

The chain employs TRBV27 and TRBJ2-3; TRBD2 aligns across 10 bases. With 7 bases clipped from V and 9 bases from J, the junction kept 7 bases outside the gene matches. CDR1 MNHEY and CDR2 SMNVEV come from the germline V gene (reference sequence). The CDR3 length is 13 residues. This CDR3 reads CASTAPSGGTQYF. The CDR3 DNA sequence: TGTGCCAGCACAGCGCCTAGCGGGGGCACGCAGTATTTT.

The CDR3 region is CASSDWDLSYEQYF. The DNA of the CDR3 is TGTGCCAGCAGTGATTGGGACCTCTCCTACGAGCAGTACTTC. The chain couples TRBV25-1 to TRBJ2-7; the D gene could be TRBD1 or TRBD2 (5 bases each). Trimming cost V 3 bases and J 0 bases, with 9 bases left between them. The CDR3 extends over 14 amino acids. CDR1 MGHDK and CDR2 SYGVNS come from the germline V gene.

The chain employs TRBV29-1 and TRBJ2-5; TRBD2 aligns across 8 bases. V lost 0 bases to trimming and J lost 1 base; unmatched junction nucleotides: 4. This CDR3 comprises 15 residues. From germline, CDR1 is SQVTM and CDR2 ANQGSEA. In DNA, the CDR3 is TGCAGCGTTGAAGAGGGGCGGGGGGTCCAAGAGACCCAGTACTTC. It is translated as CSVEEGRGVQETQYF.

The V gene is TRBV9, the J gene TRBJ2-3; TRBD2 is a possible D gene (5 bases). The CDR3 totals 15 residues. V was shortened by 0 bases and J by 2 bases, with 10 bases between the two germline ends. CDR1 and CDR2 from the germline V gene are SGDLS and YYNGEE. In DNA form, the CDR3 reads TGTGCCAGCAGCGTAGGCGGAGGTTACACAGATACGCAGTATTTT. As protein: CASSVGGGYTDTQYF.

CDR3 DNA: TGCGCCAGCAGCCAATTTCTATCGGGGGGCAAAGGAGGACAGCCCCAGCATTTT. This codes for CASSQFLSGGKGGQPQHF. This chain joins TRBV4-1 and TRBJ1-5; tentatively, D is TRBD1 (6 bases). The CDR3 runs 18 residues. Germline CDR1 MGHRA, CDR2 YSYEKL. The V end lost 2 bases, the J end lost 7 bases, and 24 bases lay between the germline ends.

The J gene is TRBJ2-5, the V gene TRBV7-9; D is unclear. Germline V gene sequence: CDR1 SEHNR, CDR2 FQNEAQ (reference sequence). Trimming cost V 8 bases and J 5 bases, with 6 bases left between them. This CDR3 contains 10 residues. The CDR3 sequence: CASGKETQYF. The CDR3 coding sequence is TGTGCCAGCGGAAAGGAGACCCAGTACTTC.

The DNA of the CDR3 is TGTGCCTGGAGTGAAGGACAGGGACCCTACGAGCAGTACTTC. Translation gives CAWSEGQGPYEQYF. The chain joins TRBV30 to TRBJ2-7; 8 bases fit TRBD1. The length of the CDR3 is 14 residues. J was trimmed by 2 bases and V by 1 base; bases with no gene match: 4. Looked up from germline, CDR1 is GTSNPN and CDR2 is SVGIG (reference sequence). The complete variable domain, with remaining parts taken from reference TRBV30 and TRBJ2-7, reads SQTIHQWPATLVQPVGSPLSLECTVEGTSNPNLYWYRQAAGRGLQLLFYSVGIGQISSEVPQNLSASRPQDRQFILSSKKLLLSDSGFYLCAWSEGQGPYEQYFGPGTRLTVT.

The V and J genes are TRBV6-4 and TRBJ1-1; D unresolved. Per the germline V gene, CDR1 is MRHNA and CDR2 is SNTAGT. The CDR3 consists of 15 residues. V lost 3 bases and J lost 5, with 16 bases in between. CDR3 DNA sequence: TGTGCCAGCAGTGAGAATCCGGCAGGTGGTACTGAAGCTTTCTTT. Encoded protein: CASSENPAGGTEAFF.

V gene TRBV30 combines with J gene TRBJ1-1, with D uncertain. Trimming shortened V by 4 bases and J by 0 bases, and 12 bases separated the two germline ends. Germline values: CDR1 GTSNPN, CDR2 SVGIG (reference sequence). CDR3 length: 14 residues. The CDR3 here is CAWISYTVNTEAFF. DNA for the CDR3: TGTGCCTGGATATCCTACACGGTGAACACTGAAGCTTTCTTT.

The sample holds a few counts of this clone. The chain has TRBV23-1 and TRBJ2-7; possible D gene TRBD2, 6 bases. TRBV23-1 is sorted into the ORF group, with uncertain function. The CDR3 is 13 amino acids. Trimming took 3 bases from V and 5 from J, leaving 11 bases between them. This chain's CDR3 is CASSQPGEDEQYF. The CDR3 nucleotides are TGCGCCAGCAGTCAGCCGGGGGAAGACGAGCAGTACTTC.

As regards this clone: The junction and the germline gene differ at one end; a read error may be behind it. V and J are TRBV14 and TRBJ2-1, with 10 bases matching TRBD2. Germline V gene data show CDR1 as SGHDN and CDR2 as FVKESK. The CDR3 loop spans 14 amino acids. The CDR3 loop reads CASSQYKNQRGGIF. Written as DNA, the CDR3 is TGTGCCAGCAGCCAATACAAAAACCAGCGGGGGGGAATCTTC. Complete variable domain (other parts from reference TRBV14 and TRBJ2-1): EAGVTQFPSHSVIEKGQTVTLRCDPISGHDNLYWYRRVMGKEIKFLLHFVKESKQDESGMPNNRFLAERTGGTYSTLKVQPAELEDSGVYFCASSQYKNQRGGIFGPGTRLTVL.

J is TRBJ1-3 and V is TRBV5-6, with 9 nucleotides matching TRBD1. Germline V gene lookup returns CDR1 SGHDT and CDR2 YYEEEE. V lost 2 bases and J lost 13; bases outside the gene matches: 1. This CDR3 is built from 11 residues. The CDR3 DNA reads as TGTGCCAGCAGCTTTGGACAGGGGATATATTTT. Translated, it gives CASSFGQGIYF.

V and J are TRBV13 and TRBJ1-2, with a tentative D call TRBD1 (5 bases). Trimming shortened V by 8 bases and J by 2 bases, and 21 bases separated the two germline ends. The CDR3 loop spans 16 amino acids. Per germline, CDR1 PRHDT and CDR2 FYEKMQ (reference sequence). CDR3 protein: CASSLAGTDLNYGYTF. CDR3 DNA sequence: TGTGCCAGCTCACTCGCAGGGACGGACCTAAACTATGGCTACACCTTC.

The rearrangement uses TRBV27 and TRBJ2-1, with D possibly matching TRBD1 (5 bases). V lost 0 bases to trimming and J lost 2 bases, with 8 bases between them. This CDR3 has 15 residues. CDR1 and CDR2 from the germline V gene are MNHEY and SMNVEV (reference sequence). This chain's CDR3 is CASSLSGATYNEQFF. The DNA of the CDR3 is TGTGCCAGCAGTTTATCAGGGGCGACCTACAATGAGCAGTTCTTC.

This chain joins TRBV27 and TRBJ2-7, with 8 bases lining up with TRBD1. This CDR3 is built from 14 residues. The J segment lost 5 bases and the V segment lost 5 bases, leaving 8 bases of the junction unmatched. Germline V CDR1 and CDR2: MNHEY, SMNVEV (reference sequence). The CDR3, as DNA: TGTGCCAGCAGTGAGGACAGGGCCCCCCACGAGCAGTACTTC. Translated, it gives CASSEDRAPHEQYF.

In this sample, this clone turned up once. The rearrangement joins TRBV18 to TRBJ1-2; no firm D call. This CDR3 is 12 amino acids long. The germline gives CDR1 KGHSH, CDR2 LQKENI. V lost 0 bases and J lost 7, with 6 bases in between. The CDR3 here is CASSPPEGGYTF. Written as DNA, the CDR3 is TGTGCCAGCTCACCACCGGAGGGTGGCTACACCTTC.

This chain joins TRBV7-2 and TRBJ1-1; 8 bases fit TRBD1. CDR1 is SGHTA and CDR2 is FQGNSA in the germline V gene. V trimming: 2 bases; J trimming: 5 bases; junction bases outside the gene matches: 1. The CDR3 runs to 13 residues. This chain's CDR3 is CASSLTGGTEAFF. In DNA, the CDR3 is TGTGCCAGCAGCTTAACAGGGGGAACTGAAGCTTTCTTT.

The chain employs TRBV5-4 and TRBJ2-3, with 7 positions matching TRBD1. Germline V CDR1 and CDR2: SGHNT, YYREEE (reference sequence). The CDR3 extends over 15 amino acids. Trimming removed 3 bases from V and 0 bases from J; junction bases left unmatched: 4. CDR3: CASSSRTGSTDTQYF. In DNA form, the CDR3 reads TGTGCCAGCAGCTCGCGGACAGGCAGCACAGATACGCAGTATTTT.

The rearrangement uses TRBV2 and TRBJ2-2; D may be TRBD1 (5 bases). The CDR3 spans 17 residues. The germline V gene encodes CDR1 SNHLY and CDR2 FYNNEI. V was shortened by 7 bases and J by 7 bases, with 25 bases between the two germline ends. CDR3 region: CASTSVRQGRGNGELFF. CDR3 bases: TGTGCCAGCACAAGCGTTAGGCAGGGTAGAGGAAACGGGGAGCTGTTTTTT.

This sequence joins TRBV14 and TRBJ2-2; D perhaps matches TRBD2 (5 bases). This CDR3 region has 17 residues. The germline CDR1 and CDR2 sequences are SGHDN and FVKESK. V was shortened by 1 base and J by 5 bases, with 17 bases between the two germline ends. The CDR3, as DNA: TGTGCCAGCAGCCAAGTTTCCGGGGTAACCAGTACCGGGGAGCTGTTTTTT. It specifies CASSQVSGVTSTGELFF.

The chain employs TRBV13 and TRBJ2-3; the D gene could be TRBD1 or TRBD2 (5 bases each). Between the trimmed V and J ends, which lost 0 bases and 6 bases, there was a span of 13 bases. The length of the CDR3 is 15 residues. Germline CDR1 is PRHDT and CDR2 is FYEKMQ (reference sequence). In DNA, the CDR3 is TGTGCCAGCAGCTTAGGGGGACGCAGGAACGATACGCAGTATTTT. It encodes CASSLGGRRNDTQYF. Full variable domain (outside the CDR3, taken from reference TRBV13 and TRBJ2-3): AAGVIQSPRHLIKEKRETATLKCYPIPRHDTVYWYQQGPGQDPQFLISFYEKMQSDKGSIPDRFSAQQFSDYHSELNMSSLELGDSALYFCASSLGGRRNDTQYFGPGTRLTVL.